This T cell receptor (beta chain) was documented in a study of cytomegalovirus exposure and HLA in healthy donors. General observations from the study: Cytomegalovirus status was reportedly diagnosed by the classifier with high specificity and sensitivity. The likely origin of a cluster of highly shared sequence variants was a sequencing artifact.

About this clone itself: The target antigen is unknown.

PCR was performed using 60 Vbeta and 13 Jbeta primers. In the original workflow: As a later analysis found, there were 78 million or so unique TCR beta chains, of which some 10 million were shared. Assay used: immunoSEQ multiplex PCR; TCRdb lists only in-frame clones, some missing. V, J and clone size are taken as reported in that table, and D and trimming were inferred from the DNA itself. Of 100,000 to 150,000 clones in the sample, approximately 80% were seen once. This CDR3 is built from 15 residues. Deletions cut 6 bases from V and 1 base from J, with 12 bases between. Germline V gene sequence: CDR1 MNHEY, CDR2 SVGAGI.

The sequence derives from a man aged 30-40 years in good health and CMV-seropositive. The chain has TRBV6-5 and TRBJ2-2; TRBD1 is a possible D gene (6 bases). The sample comprised PBMCs. This CDR3 reads CASSDVGQNTGELFF. The DNA of the CDR3 is TGTGCCAGCAGCGACGTGGGACAGAACACCGGGGAGCTGTTTTTT.